The clone carrying this T cell receptor beta chain showed up many times. One junction end disagrees with the germline gene, perhaps due to a read error. One entry per CDR3 protein results from TCRdb running MiXCR on the 5' RACE reads. This table has about 44,000 distinct CDR3 sequences, 12% to 15% appearing once. The time point here: sample taken at primary tumor resection. The source of the sample is a study of spatial heterogeneity in lung cancer. There are 13 residues in the CDR3. CDR1 and CDR2 (germline): SGHRS, YFSETQ. The sequences come from PBMCs, collected at surgery. The V gene is TRBV5-1, the J gene TRBJ1-1; no clear D gene. This TCR was sampled from a male donor with early-stage non-small cell lung cancer. CDR3: CASSLTVNTEAFF. CDR3 nucleotide sequence: TGTGCCAGCAGTTTAACAGTGAACACTGAAGCTTTCTTT.